This is a list of T cell receptor beta chains from one sample in a study of beta chain features in type 1 diabetes. Libraries were prepared by immunoSEQ multiplex PCR; TCRdb keeps only in-frame clonotypes and omits some of them. The sample records 970,000 or so clones, roughly 16% being singletons. Sequences were obtained from naive CD4+ T cells from blood. These TCRs come from a woman aged 18-29 years in good health. The CDR3 runs from the conserved cysteine through the conserved F or W. Fields, in order: clone size, J gene, D gene, V gene, CDR3 DNA, CDR3 protein. A D gene is named only where the DNA matches it firmly. Size is omitted from some rows. Given values are once, few, many or a class for expanded clones.

clone size: few
J gene: TRBJ2-3
D gene: TRBD2
V gene: TRBV5-5
CDR3 DNA: TGTGCCAGCAGCTTGATTCCAGCGGGAGTGGAGGATACGCAGTATTTT
CDR3 protein: CASSLIPAGVEDTQYF

clone size: -
J gene: TRBJ2-7
D gene: -
V gene: TRBV28
CDR3 DNA: TGTGCCAGCAGTTACCCAGGCAGTGGATCCTACGAGCAGTACTTC
CDR3 protein: CASSYPGSGSYEQYF

clone size: few
J gene: TRBJ2-3
D gene: -
V gene: TRBV18
CDR3 DNA: TGTGCCAGCTCACCGTATGCGGGAAAGTGGGGGACAGATACGCAGTATTTT
CDR3 protein: CASSPYAGKWGTDTQYF

clone size: -
J gene: TRBJ1-4
D gene: TRBD1
V gene: TRBV5-1
CDR3 DNA: TGCGCCAGCAACCAGGGGGGACGGTGGAATGAAAAACTGTTTTTT
CDR3 protein: CASNQGGRWNEKLFF

clone size: few
J gene: TRBJ1-5
D gene: TRBD1
V gene: TRBV19
CDR3 DNA: TGTGCCAGTCGGGACAGGGGCAATCAGCCCCAGCATTTT
CDR3 protein: CASRDRGNQPQHF

clone size: -
J gene: TRBJ2-7
D gene: TRBD2
V gene: TRBV7-2
CDR3 DNA: TGTGCCAGCAGCTTAGTGGGGGGGACCCCCTACGAGCAGTACTTC
CDR3 protein: CASSLVGGTPYEQYF

clone size: few
J gene: TRBJ1-1
D gene: -
V gene: TRBV7-2
CDR3 DNA: TGTGCCAGCAGCTTATCTGCGAACACTGAAGCTTTCTTT
CDR3 protein: CASSLSANTEAFF

clone size: -
J gene: TRBJ2-5
D gene: TRBD2
V gene: TRBV10-3
CDR3 DNA: TGTGCCATCAGTGAGTCTGGAGGGACTAGCGGAGGACTTCAAGAGACCCAGTACTTC
CDR3 protein: CAISESGGTSGGLQETQYF

clone size: many
J gene: TRBJ2-5
D gene: -
V gene: TRBV2
CDR3 DNA: TGTGCCGGCGCTGGGCGGGAGACCCAGTACTTC
CDR3 protein: CAGAGRETQYF

clone size: -
J gene: TRBJ2-7
D gene: -
V gene: TRBV5-1
CDR3 DNA: TGCGCCAGCAGCTTGGAGGACCGGTGGAGGTACTTC
CDR3 protein: CASSLEDRWRYF

clone size: -
J gene: TRBJ1-1
D gene: -
V gene: TRBV18
CDR3 DNA: TGTGCCAGCTCCCCAAGGGGGGGAAACACTGAAGCTTTCTTT
CDR3 protein: CASSPRGGNTEAFF

clone size: -
J gene: TRBJ2-3
D gene: -
V gene: TRBV25-1
CDR3 DNA: TGTGCCAGCAGTGGGGGAGGGACATCCGGCACAGATACGCAGTATTTT
CDR3 protein: CASSGGGTSGTDTQYF

clone size: -
J gene: TRBJ1-4
D gene: -
V gene: TRBV28
CDR3 DNA: TGTGCCAGCAGTTTTGGGGGGCCGGAAAAACTGTTTTTT
CDR3 protein: CASSFGGPEKLFF

clone size: few
J gene: TRBJ2-2
D gene: -
V gene: TRBV6-6
CDR3 DNA: TGTGCCAGCAGTAGATCAGGGTCGCGTACCGGGGAGCTGTTTTTT
CDR3 protein: CASSRSGSRTGELFF

clone size: few
J gene: TRBJ2-7
D gene: -
V gene: TRBV28
CDR3 DNA: TGTGCCAGCAGTTTATACTGGACCCAGGAACCCTACGAGCAGTACTTC
CDR3 protein: CASSLYWTQEPYEQYF

clone size: few
J gene: TRBJ2-7
D gene: -
V gene: TRBV7-8
CDR3 DNA: TGTGCCAGCAGCTCATTTGGACGGACCTCCTACGAGCAGTACTTC
CDR3 protein: CASSSFGRTSYEQYF

clone size: few
J gene: TRBJ2-7
D gene: -
V gene: TRBV20-1
CDR3 DNA: TGCAGTGCTGAAACTAGCTACGAGCAGTACTTC
CDR3 protein: CSAETSYEQYF

clone size: -
J gene: TRBJ2-3
D gene: -
V gene: TRBV7-8
CDR3 DNA: TGTGCCAGCAGCCCCCGCCGGGCGACTAGTCGGGCACGCCCAGATACGCAGTATTTT
CDR3 protein: CASSPRRATSRARPDTQYF

clone size: -
J gene: TRBJ2-5
D gene: TRBD2
V gene: TRBV19
CDR3 DNA: TGTGCCAGTAGTATGTGGCGGGAGGGCCTCGGGAAAGAGACCCAGTACTTC
CDR3 protein: CASSMWREGLGKETQYF

clone size: few
J gene: TRBJ2-2
D gene: -
V gene: TRBV11-2
CDR3 DNA: TGTGCCAGCAGCTTGGGGCAGCCGAGCGGGGAGCTGTTTTTT
CDR3 protein: CASSLGQPSGELFF

clone size: -
J gene: TRBJ2-7
D gene: -
V gene: TRBV28
CDR3 DNA: TGTGCCAGCAGTTCCCTGTTGGGGGCAGGGAGGTACGAGCAGTACTTC
CDR3 protein: CASSSLLGAGRYEQYF

clone size: -
J gene: TRBJ2-4
D gene: -
V gene: TRBV7-2
CDR3 DNA: TGTGCCAGCAGCTCACGACAGGCGGCGAACATTCAGTACTTC
CDR3 protein: CASSSRQAANIQYF

clone size: -
J gene: TRBJ1-2
D gene: -
V gene: TRBV10-3
CDR3 DNA: TGTGCCATCAGTGACCTCTATGGCTACACCTTC
CDR3 protein: CAISDLYGYTF

clone size: few
J gene: TRBJ1-3
D gene: -
V gene: TRBV7-2
CDR3 DNA: TGTGCCAGCCACAGGGCTGGTGGAAACACCATATATTTT
CDR3 protein: CASHRAGGNTIYF

clone size: -
J gene: TRBJ2-6
D gene: -
V gene: TRBV7-8
CDR3 DNA: TGTGCCAGCAGCTTAGTACGGTTTATGGGGCGCGGGGCCAACGTCCTGACTTTC
CDR3 protein: CASSLVRFMGRGANVLTF

clone size: -
J gene: TRBJ2-1
D gene: -
V gene: TRBV4-2
CDR3 DNA: TGTGCCAGCAGCCAAGGGTATAGCGGAAGGGGCAATGAGCAGTTCTTC
CDR3 protein: CASSQGYSGRGNEQFF

clone size: few
J gene: TRBJ2-7
D gene: TRBD1
V gene: TRBV11-2
CDR3 DNA: TGTGCCAGCATCCGGGACAGGGCAGTTTTCGGGCAGTACTTC
CDR3 protein: CASIRDRAVFGQYF

clone size: few
J gene: TRBJ2-2
D gene: -
V gene: TRBV19
CDR3 DNA: TGTGCCAGTAGTCATGGGAACACCGGGGAGCTGTTTTTT
CDR3 protein: CASSHGNTGELFF

clone size: few
J gene: TRBJ2-5
D gene: TRBD2
V gene: TRBV6-5
CDR3 DNA: TGTGCCAGCGAGCGGGACCGTCCCGGGACCCAGTACTTC
CDR3 protein: CASERDRPGTQYF

clone size: -
J gene: TRBJ2-1
D gene: -
V gene: TRBV28
CDR3 DNA: TGTGCCAGCAGTTTATTGGACCCCGGGGCAGGGGATGAGCAGTTCTTC
CDR3 protein: CASSLLDPGAGDEQFF

clone size: -
J gene: TRBJ2-5
D gene: -
V gene: TRBV28
CDR3 DNA: TGTGCCAGCAGTTTGGACCTGGAGACCCAGTACTTC
CDR3 protein: CASSLDLETQYF

clone size: -
J gene: TRBJ1-2
D gene: -
V gene: TRBV4-3
CDR3 DNA: TGCGCCAGCAGCCAGGTTATCGGGACTTTTGGCTACACCTTC
CDR3 protein: CASSQVIGTFGYTF

clone size: few
J gene: TRBJ2-3
D gene: -
V gene: TRBV7-2
CDR3 DNA: TGTGCCAGCAGCGCCGACAGGTCAGACACAGATACGCAGTATTTT
CDR3 protein: CASSADRSDTDTQYF

clone size: few
J gene: TRBJ2-1
D gene: TRBD1
V gene: TRBV11-3
CDR3 DNA: TGTGCCAGCAGCCCAGGACAGGGGGAGTATGAGCAGTTCTTC
CDR3 protein: CASSPGQGEYEQFF

clone size: few
J gene: TRBJ2-3
D gene: TRBD1
V gene: TRBV6-5
CDR3 DNA: TGTGCCAGCAGGTCCCTGGGACAGGGAGGAGATACGCAGTATTTT
CDR3 protein: CASRSLGQGGDTQYF

clone size: few
J gene: TRBJ2-3
D gene: TRBD2
V gene: TRBV5-8
CDR3 DNA: TGTGCCAGCAGCTCCCAGTCGACTAGCGGGGCGGCAGATACGCAGTATTTT
CDR3 protein: CASSSQSTSGAADTQYF

clone size: -
J gene: TRBJ2-1
D gene: TRBD1
V gene: TRBV7-2
CDR3 DNA: TGTGCCAGCAGCTTTATTCCGGGACAGGGTATTCGGAATGAGCAGTTCTTC
CDR3 protein: CASSFIPGQGIRNEQFF

clone size: -
J gene: TRBJ2-1
D gene: -
V gene: TRBV7-2
CDR3 DNA: TGTGCCAGCAGCTTAGCGAGGAGCTCCTACAATGAGCAGTTCTTC
CDR3 protein: CASSLARSSYNEQFF

clone size: few
J gene: TRBJ2-6
D gene: -
V gene: TRBV7-2
CDR3 DNA: TGTGCCAGCAGCTTAGCCCAAAGAAGGGTTTCCGGCTCTGGGGCCAACGTCCTGACTTTC
CDR3 protein: CASSLAQRRVSGSGANVLTF

clone size: -
J gene: TRBJ1-1
D gene: -
V gene: TRBV7-9
CDR3 DNA: TGTGCCAGCAGCACGTACGACAGGAGCACTGAAGCTTTCTTT
CDR3 protein: CASSTYDRSTEAFF

clone size: -
J gene: TRBJ2-1
D gene: TRBD1
V gene: TRBV5-4
CDR3 DNA: TGTGCCAGCAGCTTCGGGACAGGATCTTACAATGAGCAGTTCTTC
CDR3 protein: CASSFGTGSYNEQFF

clone size: -
J gene: TRBJ2-7
D gene: -
V gene: TRBV6-6
CDR3 DNA: TGTGCCAGCAGTTACTCACAGGGCAACGAGCAGTACTTC
CDR3 protein: CASSYSQGNEQYF

clone size: few
J gene: TRBJ2-5
D gene: -
V gene: TRBV18
CDR3 DNA: TGTGCCAGCTCACCTGCCAGGGAAGAGACCCAGTACTTC
CDR3 protein: CASSPAREETQYF

clone size: -
J gene: TRBJ2-2
D gene: -
V gene: TRBV11-3
CDR3 DNA: TGTGCCAGCAGCCAGGACACCGGGGAGCTGTTTTTT
CDR3 protein: CASSQDTGELFF

clone size: -
J gene: TRBJ2-3
D gene: -
V gene: TRBV11-2
CDR3 DNA: TGTGCCAGCAGCCAACAGGGGAGGTCAGATACGCAGTATTTT
CDR3 protein: CASSQQGRSDTQYF

clone size: few
J gene: TRBJ1-5
D gene: TRBD1
V gene: TRBV27
CDR3 DNA: TGTGCCAGTGGGGACAGGGGGCCGGGTCAGCCCCAGCATTTT
CDR3 protein: CASGDRGPGQPQHF

clone size: -
J gene: TRBJ2-7
D gene: -
V gene: TRBV15
CDR3 DNA: TGTGCCACCAGCAGATACAGGGCCGAGCAGTACTTC
CDR3 protein: CATSRYRAEQYF

clone size: -
J gene: TRBJ2-1
D gene: TRBD2
V gene: TRBV7-9
CDR3 DNA: TGTGCCAGCAGCCCGATGGGACTAGCGGCTTCCTACAATGAGCAGTTCTTC
CDR3 protein: CASSPMGLAASYNEQFF

clone size: -
J gene: TRBJ2-2
D gene: -
V gene: TRBV10-3
CDR3 DNA: TGTGCCATCAGTGAATCCGGTAGCGGTGTAAACACCGGGGAGCTGTTTTTT
CDR3 protein: CAISESGSGVNTGELFF

clone size: -
J gene: TRBJ2-6
D gene: TRBD1
V gene: TRBV4-3
CDR3 DNA: TGCGCCAGCAGCCGAGCCGGACAGGGTAGTTCTGGGGCCAACGTCCTGACTTTC
CDR3 protein: CASSRAGQGSSGANVLTF